The entry below describes one T cell receptor beta chain. How the authors handled the data: Amplification of reference gene primers was used by the study to estimate nucleated cell counts. Using immunoSEQ multiplex PCR, the repertoire was profiled, and TCRdb retains in-frame clones only, with some absent. The V and J calls and clone size are taken from that table; D and trimming were inferred from the DNA. The sample holds approximately 74,000 clones, almost 80% seen once. This entry is derived from a study of blood T cell repertoires in COVID-19. Study at large: PBMCs, B-cell-depleted T cells, or T cells were the source of the cDNA or gDNA that made up the material.

This CDR3 contains 13 residues. CDR1 and CDR2 (germline): LGHNA, YSLEER. V was clipped by 2 bases and J by 11 bases, with 15 bases between them. Sequencing input: peripheral blood. V is TRBV4-3 and J is TRBJ1-1, with unresolved D. This clonotype was obtained from a man between 60 and 75 years old with acute or convalescent COVID-19. As DNA, the CDR3 is TGCGCCAGCAGCCAACAAGACCCGGGAGTGGCTTTCTTT. It specifies CASSQQDPGVAFF.